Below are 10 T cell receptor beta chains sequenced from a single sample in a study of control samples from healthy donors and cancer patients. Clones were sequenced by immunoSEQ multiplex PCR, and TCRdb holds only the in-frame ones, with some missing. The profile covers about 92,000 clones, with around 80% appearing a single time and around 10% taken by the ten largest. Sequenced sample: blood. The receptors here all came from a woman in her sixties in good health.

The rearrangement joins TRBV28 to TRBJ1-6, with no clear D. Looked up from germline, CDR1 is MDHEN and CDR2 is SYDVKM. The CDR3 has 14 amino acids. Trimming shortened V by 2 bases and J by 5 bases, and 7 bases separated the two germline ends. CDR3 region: CASSLPPNNSPLHF. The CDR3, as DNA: TGTGCCAGCAGTTTACCCCCCAATAATTCACCCCTCCACTTT.

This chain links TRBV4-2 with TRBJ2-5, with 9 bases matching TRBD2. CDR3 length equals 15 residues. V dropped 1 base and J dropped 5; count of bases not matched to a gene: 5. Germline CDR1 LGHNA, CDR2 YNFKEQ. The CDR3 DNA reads TGTGCCAGCAGCCAAGTGGGGCTAGCGGGGGAGACCCAGTACTTC. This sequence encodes CASSQVGLAGETQYF.

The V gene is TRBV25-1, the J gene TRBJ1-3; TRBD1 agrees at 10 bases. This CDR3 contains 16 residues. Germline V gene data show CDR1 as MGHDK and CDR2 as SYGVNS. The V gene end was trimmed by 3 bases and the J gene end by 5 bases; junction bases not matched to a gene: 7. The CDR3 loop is CASSDPRQGARNTIYF. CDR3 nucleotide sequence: TGTGCCAGCAGTGACCCTCGACAGGGGGCTAGAAACACCATATATTTT.

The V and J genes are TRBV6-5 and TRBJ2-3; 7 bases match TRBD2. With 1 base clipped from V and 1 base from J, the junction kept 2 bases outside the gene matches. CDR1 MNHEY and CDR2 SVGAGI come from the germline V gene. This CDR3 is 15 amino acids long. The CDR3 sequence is CASSYWSGGTDTQYF. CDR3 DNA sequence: TGTGCCAGCAGTTACTGGAGCGGGGGCACAGATACGCAGTATTTT.

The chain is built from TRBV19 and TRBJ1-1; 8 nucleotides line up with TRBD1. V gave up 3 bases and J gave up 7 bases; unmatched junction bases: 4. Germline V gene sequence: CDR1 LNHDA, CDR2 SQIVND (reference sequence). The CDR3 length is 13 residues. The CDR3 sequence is CASSIPGQVEAFF. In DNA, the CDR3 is TGTGCCAGTAGTATCCCGGGACAGGTTGAAGCTTTCTTT.

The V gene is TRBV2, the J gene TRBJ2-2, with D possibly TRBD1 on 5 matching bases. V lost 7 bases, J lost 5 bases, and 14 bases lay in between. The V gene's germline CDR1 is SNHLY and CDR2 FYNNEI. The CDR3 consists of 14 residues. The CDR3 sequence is CASKLRDYTGELFF. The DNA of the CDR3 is TGTGCCAGCAAACTCAGGGATTATACCGGGGAGCTGTTTTTT.

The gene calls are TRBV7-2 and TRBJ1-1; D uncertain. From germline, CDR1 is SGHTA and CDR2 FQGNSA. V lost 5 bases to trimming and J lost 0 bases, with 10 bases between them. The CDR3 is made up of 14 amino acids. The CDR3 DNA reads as TGTGCCAGCAGCACGGCACGGATGAACACTGAAGCTTTCTTT. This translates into CASSTARMNTEAFF.

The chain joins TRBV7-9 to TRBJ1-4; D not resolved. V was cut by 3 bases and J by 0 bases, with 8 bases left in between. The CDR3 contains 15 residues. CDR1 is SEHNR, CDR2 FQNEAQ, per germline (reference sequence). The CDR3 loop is CASSLVLATNEKLFF. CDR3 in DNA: TGTGCCAGCAGCTTGGTCCTTGCAACTAATGAAAAACTGTTTTTT.

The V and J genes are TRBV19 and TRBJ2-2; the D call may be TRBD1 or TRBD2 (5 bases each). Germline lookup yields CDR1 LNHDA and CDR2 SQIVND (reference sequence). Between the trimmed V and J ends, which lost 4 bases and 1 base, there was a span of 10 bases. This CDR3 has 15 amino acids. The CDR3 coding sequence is TGTGCCAGTAGTAGGGGGACGGTGAACACCGGGGAGCTGTTTTTT. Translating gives CASSRGTVNTGELFF. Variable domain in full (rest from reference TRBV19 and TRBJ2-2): DGGITQSPKYLFRKEGQNVTLSCEQNLNHDAMYWYRQDPGQGLRLIYYSQIVNDFQKGDIAEGYSVSREKKESFPLTVTSAQKNPTAFYLCASSRGTVNTGELFFGEGSRLTVL.

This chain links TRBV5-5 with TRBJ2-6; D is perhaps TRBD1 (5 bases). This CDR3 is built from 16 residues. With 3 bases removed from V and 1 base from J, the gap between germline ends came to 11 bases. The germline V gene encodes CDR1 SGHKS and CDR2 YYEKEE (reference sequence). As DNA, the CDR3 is TGTGCCAGCAGCTGGGGTGCAGGGTCTGGGGCCAACGTCCTGACTTTC. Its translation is CASSWGAGSGANVLTF. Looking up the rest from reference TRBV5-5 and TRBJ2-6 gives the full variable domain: DAGVTQSPTHLIKTRGQQVTLRCSPISGHKSVSWYQQVLGQGPQFIFQYYEKEERGRGNFPDRFSARQFPNYSSELNVNALLLGDSALYLCASSWGAGSGANVLTFGAGSRLTVL.